These 8 T cell receptor beta chains share one sample of origin, sequenced in a study of blood T cell repertoires in COVID-19. Profiling relied on immunoSEQ multiplex PCR, and the TCRdb table lists in-frame clones only, not all of them. The sample lists 100,000 to 150,000 clones, roughly 91% occurring once. The sample was peripheral blood. These receptor sequences come from a man in his fifties or sixties with active or convalescent COVID-19.

This chain uses TRBV4-3 with TRBJ2-5, with 7 bases matching TRBD2. J lost 9 bases, V lost 2 bases, and 12 bases had no gene match. The germline CDR1 and CDR2 sequences are LGHNA and YSLEER. This CDR3 has 15 amino acids. The CDR3 DNA reads TGCGCCAGCAGCCAACAAGCCGGGACTATAAACCCCCAGTACTTC. Encoded protein: CASSQQAGTINPQYF.

The chain has TRBV29-1 and TRBJ2-5; D is possibly TRBD2 (5 bases). The germline V gene encodes CDR1 SQVTM and CDR2 ANQGSEA. V lost 5 bases and J 0 bases, leaving 13 bases between the germline ends. The CDR3 runs 14 residues. In DNA form, the CDR3 reads TGCAGCGTTATGCTAGCTGTGTACCAAGAGACCCAGTACTTC. It translates to CSVMLAVYQETQYF.

The rearrangement uses TRBV15 and TRBJ2-7, with 7 bases that match TRBD2. CDR3 size: 15 residues. Germline assignment: CDR1 LNHNV and CDR2 YYDKDF (reference sequence). The V and J ends lost 1 base and 2 bases, in that order; junction bases with no gene match: 5. CDR3 in amino acids: CATSRVKGTTYEQYF. In DNA form, the CDR3 reads TGTGCCACCAGCAGAGTAAAAGGGACTACCTACGAGCAGTACTTC.

The chain has TRBV28 and TRBJ2-7, with D hard to call. The CDR3 spans 14 residues. Deletions cut 1 base from V and 3 bases from J, with 10 bases between. The V gene's germline CDR1 is MDHEN and CDR2 SYDVKM. CDR3 amino acids: CASSLSYGDYEQYF. The CDR3 DNA reads TGTGCCAGCAGTTTATCGTACGGAGACTACGAGCAGTACTTC.

This clone was seen a single time. This chain uses TRBV5-3 with TRBJ2-5, with TRBD1 matching 9 bases. TRBV5-3 is given ORF status, its function remaining uncertain. The V and J ends lost 0 bases and 5 bases, in that order; junction bases with no gene match: 14. The CDR3 is 18 amino acids. CDR3 bases: TGTGCCAGAAGCTTGGCGAACAACGGACAGGGGATGTGGGAGACCCAGTACTTC. Protein sequence: CARSLANNGQGMWETQYF.

The table lists this clone with a few counts. Here the CDR3 reads CASSEVPGGDNSPLHF. CDR3 DNA sequence: TGTGCCAGCAGTGAAGTCCCAGGCGGGGATAATTCACCCCTCCACTTT. The chain uses TRBV6-1 and TRBJ1-6; D not resolved. V lost 1 base to trimming and J lost 5 bases, with 12 bases between them. This CDR3 has 16 residues. In germline, CDR1 is MNHNS, CDR2 SASEGT.

The V and J genes are TRBV11-2 and TRBJ2-2; D gene uncertain. CDR1 is SGHAT and CDR2 is FQNNGV in the germline V gene. CDR3 length equals 14 residues. V was cut by 2 bases and J by 6 bases, with 10 bases left in between. CDR3 coding DNA: TGTGCCAGCAGCTTATCGACGGGTTCCGGGGAGCTGTTTTTT. Translating it yields CASSLSTGSGELFF.

The chain links TRBV9 to TRBJ1-3; the D gene is possibly TRBD1 (5 bases). The CDR3 covers 17 residues. In germline, CDR1 is SGDLS, CDR2 YYNGEE. Trimming shortened V by 0 bases and J by 0 bases, and 13 bases separated the two germline ends. CDR3: CASSVDAPGGSGNTIYF. The CDR3 DNA sequence: TGTGCCAGCAGCGTAGATGCCCCGGGGGGCTCTGGAAACACCATATATTTT.